This TCR beta chain was sequenced for a study of cytotoxic CD8 clonotypes in ibrutinib-treated CLL. At the level of the study: Once patients had received a median roughly 11 months of treatment, range 6 to 36, response samples were obtained.

The CDR3 consists of 15 residues. The germline V gene encodes CDR1 SGHAT and CDR2 FQDESV (reference sequence). With 0 bases removed from V and 5 bases from J, the gap between germline ends came to 12 bases. This table comes from immunoSEQ multiplex PCR, and its TCRdb copy is limited to in-frame clones, with some not included. The sample has 33,000 or so clones, about 47% seen once. This clone came up a few times. Sequencing was performed on PBMCs, taken before ibrutinib treatment. This receptor was taken from a human donor with chronic lymphocytic leukemia. The V and J genes are TRBV11-1 and TRBJ2-3; D tentatively fits TRBD1 or TRBD2 (6 bases each). CDR3 bases: TGTGCCAGCAGCTTAGCGGGGGGCCCTCAAGATACGCAGTATTTT. Its protein is CASSLAGGPQDTQYF.